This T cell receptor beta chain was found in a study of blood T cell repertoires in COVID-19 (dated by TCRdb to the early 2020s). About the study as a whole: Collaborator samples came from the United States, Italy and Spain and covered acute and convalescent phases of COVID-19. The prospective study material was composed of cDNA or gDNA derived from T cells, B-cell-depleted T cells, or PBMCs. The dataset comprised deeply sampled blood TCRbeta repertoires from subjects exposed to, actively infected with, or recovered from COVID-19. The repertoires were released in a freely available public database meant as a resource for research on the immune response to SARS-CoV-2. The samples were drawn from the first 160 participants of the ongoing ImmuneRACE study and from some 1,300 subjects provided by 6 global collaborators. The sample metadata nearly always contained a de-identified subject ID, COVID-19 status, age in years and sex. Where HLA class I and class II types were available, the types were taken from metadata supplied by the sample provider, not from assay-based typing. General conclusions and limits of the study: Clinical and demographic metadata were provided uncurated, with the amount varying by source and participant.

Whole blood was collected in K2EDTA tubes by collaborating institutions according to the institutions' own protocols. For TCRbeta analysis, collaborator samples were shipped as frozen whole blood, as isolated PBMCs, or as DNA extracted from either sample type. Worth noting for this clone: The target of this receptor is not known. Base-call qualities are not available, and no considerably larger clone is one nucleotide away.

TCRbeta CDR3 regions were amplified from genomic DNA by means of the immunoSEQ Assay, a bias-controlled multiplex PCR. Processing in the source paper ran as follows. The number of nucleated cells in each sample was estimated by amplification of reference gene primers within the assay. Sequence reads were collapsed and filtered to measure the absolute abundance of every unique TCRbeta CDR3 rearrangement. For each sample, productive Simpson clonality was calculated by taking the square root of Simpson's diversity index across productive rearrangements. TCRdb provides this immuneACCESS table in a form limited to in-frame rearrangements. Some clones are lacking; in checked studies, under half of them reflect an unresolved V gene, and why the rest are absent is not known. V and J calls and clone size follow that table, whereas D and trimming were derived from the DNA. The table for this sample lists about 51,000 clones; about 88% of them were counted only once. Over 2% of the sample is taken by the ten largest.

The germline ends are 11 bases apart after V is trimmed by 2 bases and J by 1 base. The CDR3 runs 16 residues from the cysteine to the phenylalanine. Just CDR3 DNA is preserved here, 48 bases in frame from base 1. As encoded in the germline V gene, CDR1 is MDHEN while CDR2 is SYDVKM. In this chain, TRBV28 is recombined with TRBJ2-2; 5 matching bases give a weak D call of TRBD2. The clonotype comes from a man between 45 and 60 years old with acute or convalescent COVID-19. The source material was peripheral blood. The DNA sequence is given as TGTGCCAGCAGTTTACTAGCACGGGGGAACACCGGGGAGCTGTTTTTT. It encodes CASSLLARGNTGELFF.